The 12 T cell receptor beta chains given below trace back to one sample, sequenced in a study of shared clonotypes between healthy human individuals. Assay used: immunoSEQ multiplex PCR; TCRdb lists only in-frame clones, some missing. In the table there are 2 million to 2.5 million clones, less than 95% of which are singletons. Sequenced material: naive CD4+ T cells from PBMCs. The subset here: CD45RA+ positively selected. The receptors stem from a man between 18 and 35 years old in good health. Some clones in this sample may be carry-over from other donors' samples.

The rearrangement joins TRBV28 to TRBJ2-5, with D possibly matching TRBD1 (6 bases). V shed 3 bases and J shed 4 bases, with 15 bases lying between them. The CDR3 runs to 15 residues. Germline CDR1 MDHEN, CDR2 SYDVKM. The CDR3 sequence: CASSLAGANGETQYF. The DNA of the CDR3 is TGTGCCAGCAGTTTGGCAGGGGCTAACGGAGAGACCCAGTACTTC.

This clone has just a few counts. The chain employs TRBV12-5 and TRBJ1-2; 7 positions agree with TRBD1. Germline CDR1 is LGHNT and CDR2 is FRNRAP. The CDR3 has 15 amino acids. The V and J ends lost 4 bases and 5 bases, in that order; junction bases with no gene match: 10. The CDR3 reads CASGSYKGAQYGYTF. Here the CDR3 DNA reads TGTGCTAGTGGTTCCTACAAGGGGGCACAGTATGGCTACACCTTC. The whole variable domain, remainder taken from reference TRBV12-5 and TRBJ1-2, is DARVTQTPRHKVTEMGQEVTMRCQPILGHNTVFWYRQTMMQGLELLAYFRNRAPLDDSGMPKDRFSAEMPDATLATLKIQPSEPRDSAVYFCASGSYKGAQYGYTFGSGTRLTVV.

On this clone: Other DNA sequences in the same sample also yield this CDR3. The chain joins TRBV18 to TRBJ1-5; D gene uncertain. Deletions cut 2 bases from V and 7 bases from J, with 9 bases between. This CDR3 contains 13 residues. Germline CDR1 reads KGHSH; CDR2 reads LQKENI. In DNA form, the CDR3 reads TGTGCCAGCTCACCAGGGATCGACCAGCCCCAGCATTTT. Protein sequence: CASSPGIDQPQHF.

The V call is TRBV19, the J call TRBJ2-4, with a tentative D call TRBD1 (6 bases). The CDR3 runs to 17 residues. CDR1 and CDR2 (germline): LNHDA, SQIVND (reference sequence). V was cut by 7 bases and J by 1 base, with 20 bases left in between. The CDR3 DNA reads TGTGCCAGTAACCCGTCGACAGGCCATACGGCCAAAAACATTCAGTACTTC. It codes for CASNPSTGHTAKNIQYF.

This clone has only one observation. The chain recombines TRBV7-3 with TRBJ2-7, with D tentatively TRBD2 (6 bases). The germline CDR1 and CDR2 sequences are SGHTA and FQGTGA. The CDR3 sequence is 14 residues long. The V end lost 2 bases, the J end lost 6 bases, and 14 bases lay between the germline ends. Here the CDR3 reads CASSLAGTFGEQYF. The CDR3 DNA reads TGTGCCAGCAGCTTAGCGGGGACCTTTGGCGAGCAGTACTTC.

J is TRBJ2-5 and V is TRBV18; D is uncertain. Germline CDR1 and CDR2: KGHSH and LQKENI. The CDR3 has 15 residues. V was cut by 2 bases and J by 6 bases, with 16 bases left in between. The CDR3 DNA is TGTGCCAGCTCACCAATCGGCGTAGAAGGAAAGACCCAGTACTTC. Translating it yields CASSPIGVEGKTQYF.

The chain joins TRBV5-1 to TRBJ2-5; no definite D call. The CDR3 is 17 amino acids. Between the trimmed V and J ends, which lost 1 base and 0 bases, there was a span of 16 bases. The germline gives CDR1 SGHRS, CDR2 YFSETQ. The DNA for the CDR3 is TGCGCCAGCAGCTTGCTATCATTTAATTTCTACCAAGAGACCCAGTACTTC. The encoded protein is CASSLLSFNFYQETQYF.

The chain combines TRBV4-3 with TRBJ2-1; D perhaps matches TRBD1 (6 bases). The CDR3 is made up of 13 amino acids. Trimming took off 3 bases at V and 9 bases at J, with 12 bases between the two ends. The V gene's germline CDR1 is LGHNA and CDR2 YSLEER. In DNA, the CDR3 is TGCGCCAGCAGCCAGGCGCTGGACAGTGAGCAGTTCTTC. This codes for CASSQALDSEQFF.

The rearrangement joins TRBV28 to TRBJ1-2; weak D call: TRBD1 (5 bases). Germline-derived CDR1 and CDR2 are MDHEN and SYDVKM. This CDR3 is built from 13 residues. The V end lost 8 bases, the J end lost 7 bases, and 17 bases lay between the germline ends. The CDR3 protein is CASLSGGGGGYTF. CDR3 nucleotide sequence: TGTGCCAGCCTTTCTGGGGGGGGAGGTGGCTACACCTTC.

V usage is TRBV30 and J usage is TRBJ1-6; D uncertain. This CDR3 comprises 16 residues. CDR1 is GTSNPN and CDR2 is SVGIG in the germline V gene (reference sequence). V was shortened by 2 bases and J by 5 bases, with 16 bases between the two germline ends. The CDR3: CAWSQPPGANNSPLHF. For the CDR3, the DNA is TGTGCCTGGAGTCAACCTCCGGGAGCCAATAATTCACCCCTCCACTTT.

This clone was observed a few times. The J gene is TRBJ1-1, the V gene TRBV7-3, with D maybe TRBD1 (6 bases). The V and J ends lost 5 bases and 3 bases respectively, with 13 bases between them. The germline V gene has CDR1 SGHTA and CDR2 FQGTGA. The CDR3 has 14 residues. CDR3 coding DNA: TGTGCCAGCAGCCCCCAAGGGGGGGACACTGAAGCTTTCTTT. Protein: CASSPQGGDTEAFF.

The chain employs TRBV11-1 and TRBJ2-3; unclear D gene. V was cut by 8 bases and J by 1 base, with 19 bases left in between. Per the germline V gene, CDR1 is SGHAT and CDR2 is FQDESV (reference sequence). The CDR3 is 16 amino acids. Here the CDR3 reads CASAMTVSVGTDTQYF. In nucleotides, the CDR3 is TGTGCCAGCGCTATGACGGTGAGCGTAGGCACAGATACGCAGTATTTT.